Listed below are T cell receptor beta chains from one sample, sequenced in a study of blood T cell repertoires in COVID-19. Produced via immunoSEQ multiplex PCR; TCRdb's table is partial and in-frame only. The sample carries around 390,000 clones, around 87% recorded once. Sequencing used PBMCs or T cells enriched from blood (not recorded which). These receptors all stem from a woman between 50 and 59 years old who had recovered from COVID-19. CDR3s include the opening cysteine and the closing phenylalanine or tryptophan. Fields, in order: clone size, V gene, CDR3 protein. Size values are once, few and many counts, or a class for expanded clones, and some rows have none.

- | TRBV14 | CASSQVNEQYF
- | TRBV7-9 | CASSFRRQRASSYEQYF
few | TRBV30 | CAWSPPPAGNYEQYF
- | TRBV30 | CAWSVQDYGYTF
- | TRBV5-6 | CASSLVGTGGNTIYF
- | TRBV5-1 | CASRATSGGGTGELFF
few | TRBV6-5 | CASSLRQGALGEQYF
- | TRBV28 | CASRTTGYSNQPQHF
- | TRBV6-5 | CASSYGGALSYEQYF
- | TRBV27 | CASRSGGRVYEQYF
- | TRBV19 | CASANTGRLRTGELFF
- | TRBV5-1 | CASSSDPRGGIRAFF
- | TRBV6-1 | CASSDRTSGGRMADTQYF
- | TRBV6-5 | CASSTGGLRGEAFF
- | TRBV7-9 | CASSSSGTLDTEAFF
once | TRBV11-1 | CASSSDGGYEQYF
- | TRBV18 | CASSPRRGYNQPQHF
- | TRBV9 | CASSEGGRSGEQFF
- | TRBV7-9 | CASSSRGLTPTDTQYF
few | TRBV2 | CASSTGEYTGELFF
few | TRBV28 | CASSSSSGGRGYTF
- | TRBV5-1 | CASSLETFSLGNTIYF